This T cell receptor (beta chain) emerged from a study of molecular identifiers for immune sequencing clone quantification. This clonotype was observed at least ten times. Between the trimmed V and J ends, which lost 0 bases and 6 bases, there was a span of 16 bases. This CDR3 contains 15 residues. Germline CDR1 SQVTM, CDR2 ANQGSEA. TCRdb re-derived calls from the PCR reads in MiXCR, one entry per CDR3 protein. The sample includes about 65,000 distinct CDR3 sequences, about a fifth of them seen just once. The sequence was obtained from a human donor in good health. Some libraries in this study had Jurkat cell RNA spiked in. The gene calls are TRBV29-1 and TRBJ2-3, with D unclear. The sequenced sample was naive CD8+ T cells from blood, with Jurkat cell RNA spiked in. Subset defined: FACS-sorted CD8+CD4-CCR7+CD45RA+ naive T cells. Written as DNA, the CDR3 is TGCAGCGTTGAAGATTCATGGACGGGCGAGGATACGCAGTATTTT. Translation: CSVEDSWTGEDTQYF.